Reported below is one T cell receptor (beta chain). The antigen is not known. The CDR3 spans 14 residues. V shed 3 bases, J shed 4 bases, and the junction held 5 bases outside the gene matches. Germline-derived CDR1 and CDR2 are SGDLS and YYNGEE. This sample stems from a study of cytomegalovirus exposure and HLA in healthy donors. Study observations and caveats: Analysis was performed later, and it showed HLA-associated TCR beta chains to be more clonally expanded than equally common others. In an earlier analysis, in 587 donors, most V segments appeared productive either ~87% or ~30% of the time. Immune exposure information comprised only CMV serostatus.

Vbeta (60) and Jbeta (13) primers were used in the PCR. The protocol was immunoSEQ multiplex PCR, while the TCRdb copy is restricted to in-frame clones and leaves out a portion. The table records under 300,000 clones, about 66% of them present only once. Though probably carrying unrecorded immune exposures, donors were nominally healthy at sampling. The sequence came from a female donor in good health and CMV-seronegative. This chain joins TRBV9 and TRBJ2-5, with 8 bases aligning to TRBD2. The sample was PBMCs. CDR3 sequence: CASSAGLAGETQYF. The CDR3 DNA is TGTGCCAGCAGCGCAGGACTAGCCGGAGAGACCCAGTACTTC.